This T cell receptor beta chain derives from a study of T cell responses to AZD1222 COVID-19 vaccine. General observations from the study: An increase in Spike-specific TCR breadth and depth was observed after two AZD1222 doses. Mostly white British, mostly female donors; authors suggested clonal diversity may be underestimated. Close to half of all spike-specific TCRs reportedly target regions of the variants that are unmutated.

Profiling relied on immunoSEQ multiplex PCR, and the TCRdb table lists in-frame clones only, not all of them. The sample carries around 70,000 clones, about nine tenths recorded once. Germline V gene lookup returns CDR1 SGHVS and CDR2 FQNEAQ. This CDR3 is built from 15 residues. The V and J ends lost 1 base and 4 bases respectively, with 8 bases between them. A few counts support this clone. Antigen unknown. Here the sequenced sample was peripheral blood, taken on day 0 of AZD1222 vaccination. The sequence came from an adult in good health. J is TRBJ1-6 and V is TRBV7-8; D is possibly TRBD1 (5 bases). CDR3 DNA sequence: TGTGCCAGCAGCTTAGGGGGACCGTATAATTCACCCCTCCACTTT. This sequence encodes CASSLGGPYNSPLHF.